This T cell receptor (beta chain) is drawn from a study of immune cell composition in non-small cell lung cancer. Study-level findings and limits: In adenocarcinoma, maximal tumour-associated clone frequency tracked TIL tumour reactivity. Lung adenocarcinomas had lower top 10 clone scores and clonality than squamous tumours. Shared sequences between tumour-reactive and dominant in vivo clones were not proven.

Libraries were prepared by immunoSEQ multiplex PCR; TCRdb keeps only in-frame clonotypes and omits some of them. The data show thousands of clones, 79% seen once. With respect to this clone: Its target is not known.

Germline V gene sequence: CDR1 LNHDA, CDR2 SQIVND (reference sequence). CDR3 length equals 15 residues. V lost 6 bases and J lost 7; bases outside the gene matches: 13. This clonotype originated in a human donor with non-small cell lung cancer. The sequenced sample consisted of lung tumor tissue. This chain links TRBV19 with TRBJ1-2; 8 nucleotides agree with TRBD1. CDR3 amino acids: CASSPWGQGALGYTF. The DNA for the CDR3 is TGTGCCAGTAGCCCGTGGGGCCAGGGGGCGCTTGGCTACACCTTC. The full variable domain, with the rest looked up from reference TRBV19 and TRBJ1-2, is DGGITQSPKYLFRKEGQNVTLSCEQNLNHDAMYWYRQDPGQGLRLIYYSQIVNDFQKGDIAEGYSVSREKKESFPLTVTSAQKNPTAFYLCASSPWGQGALGYTFGSGTRLTVV.